This entry concerns a single TCR beta chain. The antigen is not known. The entry originates in a study of response to subunit inactivated influenza vaccine. General study results and limits: Each seasonal influenza vaccination recruits few new T cells, the authors suggested.

TCRdb reanalysed the RT-PCR reads using MiXCR and keeps one entry per CDR3 protein. Of about 480,000 distinct CDR3 sequences listed, over 10% are singletons. Germline V gene data show CDR1 as DFQATT and CDR2 as SNEGSKA (reference sequence). After removal of 6 bases from V and 0 bases from J, the junction contained 3 bases not matched to a gene. The CDR3 extends over 14 amino acids. The sequence came from a middle-aged man who received an inactivated influenza vaccine. The input for sequencing was PBMCs from blood, taken roughly 6 weeks after vaccination. This chain links TRBV20-1 with TRBJ2-2; 8 bases fit TRBD2. CDR3 amino acids: CSAASGSNTGELFF. The CDR3 nucleotides read TGCAGTGCAGCTAGCGGGTCGAACACCGGGGAGCTGTTTTTT.